This T cell receptor beta chain derives from a study of cytomegalovirus exposure and HLA in healthy donors. Primers included in the PCR were 60 Vbeta and 13 Jbeta primers. Assay used: immunoSEQ multiplex PCR; TCRdb lists only in-frame clones, some missing. The sample consists of around 250,000 clones, 92% of them appearing once. Germline V gene sequence: CDR1 MDHEN, CDR2 SYDVKM. J lost 1 base, V lost 6 bases, and 5 bases had no gene match. There are 14 residues in the CDR3. The chain has TRBV28 and TRBJ1-1; 7 positions match TRBD1. The origin of this receptor is a girl aged 2 to 9 in good health and CMV-seronegative. The specimen sequenced was PBMCs. As DNA, the CDR3 is TGTGCCAGCAGGGAGACAGGGCGGAACACTGAAGCTTTCTTT. It yields the protein CASRETGRNTEAFF.